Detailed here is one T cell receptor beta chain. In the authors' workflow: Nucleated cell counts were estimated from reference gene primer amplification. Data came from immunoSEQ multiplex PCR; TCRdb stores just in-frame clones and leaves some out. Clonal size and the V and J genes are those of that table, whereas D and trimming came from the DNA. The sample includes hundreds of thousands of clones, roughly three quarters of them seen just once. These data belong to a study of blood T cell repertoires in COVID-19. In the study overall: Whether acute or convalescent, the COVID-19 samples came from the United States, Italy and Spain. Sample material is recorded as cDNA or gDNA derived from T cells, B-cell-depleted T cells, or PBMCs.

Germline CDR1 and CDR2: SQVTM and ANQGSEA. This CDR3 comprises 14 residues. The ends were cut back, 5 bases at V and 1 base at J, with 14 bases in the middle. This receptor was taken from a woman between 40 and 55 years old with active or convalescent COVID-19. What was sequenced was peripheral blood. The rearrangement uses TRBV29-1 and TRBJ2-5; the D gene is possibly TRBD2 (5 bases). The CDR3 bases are TGCAGCGTTAGTGGGAGAACAGCCCAAGAGACCCAGTACTTC. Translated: CSVSGRTAQETQYF.